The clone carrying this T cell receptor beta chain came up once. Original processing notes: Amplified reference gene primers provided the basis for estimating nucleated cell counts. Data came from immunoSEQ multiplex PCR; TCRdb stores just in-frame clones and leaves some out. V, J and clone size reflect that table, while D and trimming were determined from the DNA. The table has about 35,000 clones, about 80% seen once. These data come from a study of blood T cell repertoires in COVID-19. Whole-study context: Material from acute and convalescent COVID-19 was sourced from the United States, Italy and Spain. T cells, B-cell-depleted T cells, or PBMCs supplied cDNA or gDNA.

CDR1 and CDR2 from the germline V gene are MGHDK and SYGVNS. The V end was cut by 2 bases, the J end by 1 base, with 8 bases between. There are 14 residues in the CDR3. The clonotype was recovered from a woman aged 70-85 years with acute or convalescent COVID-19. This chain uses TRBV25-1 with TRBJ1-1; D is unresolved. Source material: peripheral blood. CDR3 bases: TGTGCCAGCAGTGAAGTGGGCAAGAACACTGAAGCTTTCTTT. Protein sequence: CASSEVGKNTEAFF.